The 10 T cell receptor beta chains presented below share a single source sample, sequenced in a study of T cell repertoires in cytomegalovirus infection. From the reads, TCRdb called clonotypes with MiXCR, one entry per CDR3 protein. The sample records 250,000 to 300,000 distinct CDR3 sequences, around 13% being singletons. Sample: PBMCs. These receptors were collected from a human donor in good health (CMV status not recorded). Some clones in this sample may be carry-over from other donors' samples.

This clonotype was seen repeatedly, ten times or more. This rearrangement joins TRBV11-2 to TRBJ2-7; tentative D call: TRBD2 (6 bases). This CDR3 is 15 amino acids long. CDR1 and CDR2 from the germline V gene are SGHAT and FQNNGV. Trimming took off 1 base at V and 3 bases at J, with 13 bases between the two ends. CDR3 in amino acids: CASSLGGLSHYEQYF. DNA of the CDR3: TGTGCCAGCAGCTTAGGGGGACTTAGCCACTACGAGCAGTACTTC.

This clonotype was detected a few times. The CDR3 DNA sequence: TGTGCCAGCAGCCGGACTAGCGGGGCCGACACCGGGGAGCTGTTTTTT. This gives the protein CASSRTSGADTGELFF. V is TRBV14 and J is TRBJ2-2; 12 bases match TRBD2. The CDR3 length is 16 residues. The germline gives CDR1 SGHDN, CDR2 FVKESK. V was pared by 4 bases and J by 3 bases, with 3 bases of the junction left unmatched.

This clonotype was detected ten times or more. The chain has TRBV6-2 or TRBV6-3 and TRBJ2-7; D is unresolved. V shed 5 bases and J shed 2 bases, with 7 bases lying between them. The CDR3 covers 12 residues. Germline V CDR1 and CDR2: MNHEY, SVGEGT. The CDR3 here is CASSAETYEQYF. The CDR3 DNA reads as TGTGCCAGCAGTGCCGAAACCTACGAGCAGTACTTC.

This clonotype has a handful of counts. The V call is TRBV12-3 or TRBV12-4, the J call TRBJ1-3; D is ambiguous. Trimming removed 4 bases from V and 6 bases from J, with 10 bases in between. This CDR3 comprises 13 residues. CDR3 amino acids: CASSSWVLNTIYF. CDR3 nucleotide sequence: TGTGCCAGCAGTTCCTGGGTCTTAAACACCATATATTTT.

This clonotype was counted only a few times. Written as DNA, the CDR3 is TGTGCCAGCAGCCAAGTGGGAAGGGCTGGGGCCAACGTCCTGACTTTC. Residues: CASSQVGRAGANVLTF. The chain uses TRBV14 and TRBJ2-6, with D unresolved. Trimming took 1 base from V and 2 from J, leaving 9 bases between them. This CDR3 spans 16 amino acids. Germline CDR1 and CDR2: SGHDN and FVKESK. Complete variable domain (other parts from reference TRBV14 and TRBJ2-6): EAGVTQFPSHSVIEKGQTVTLRCDPISGHDNLYWYRRVMGKEIKFLLHFVKESKQDESGMPNNRFLAERTGGTYSTLKVQPAELEDSGVYFCASSQVGRAGANVLTFGAGSRLTVL.

This clonotype was seen more than once but under ten times. This chain uses TRBV20-1 with TRBJ1-5, with D uncertain. Between the trimmed V and J ends, which lost 5 bases and 3 bases, there was a span of 11 bases. CDR3 length: 13 residues. Germline CDR1 is DFQATT and CDR2 is SNEGSKA (reference sequence). The CDR3 DNA reads as TGCAGTGCTGCTGTTGCGGACAATCAGCCCCAGCATTTT. Translated: CSAAVADNQPQHF.

This clonotype was observed at least ten times. This chain uses TRBV11-2 with TRBJ1-4, with 9 positions matching TRBD1. Germline V gene data show CDR1 as SGHAT and CDR2 as FQNNGV. CDR3 length: 15 amino acids. Losses at the gene ends were 5 bases for V and 6 bases for J; bases not matched to a gene: 7. CDR3 DNA: TGTGCCAGCAGCCTATTGACAGGGGGGGATGAAAAACTGTTTTTT. Its protein is CASSLLTGGDEKLFF.

The DNA for the CDR3 is TGCGCCAGCAGCTTGGGGCCGGGGGTGAACACTGAAGCTTTCTTT. Translation gives CASSLGPGVNTEAFF. This chain joins TRBV5-1 and TRBJ1-1, with D perhaps TRBD1 (5 bases). The germline V gene encodes CDR1 SGHRS and CDR2 YFSETQ. The CDR3 runs 15 residues. The V end was cut by 0 bases, the J end by 0 bases, with 9 bases between. Full variable domain (rest looked up from reference TRBV5-1 and TRBJ1-1): KAGVTQTPRYLIKTRGQQVTLSCSPISGHRSVSWYQQTPGQGLQFLFEYFSETQRNKGNFPGRFSGRQFSNSRSEMNVSTLELGDSALYLCASSLGPGVNTEAFFGQGTRLTVV.

This clonotype was observed a few times. The DNA of the CDR3 is TGTGCCACCAGTCCTCGGGGGGACACAGATACGCAGTATTTT. This encodes CATSPRGDTDTQYF. The chain joins TRBV24-1 to TRBJ2-3; 7 bases align to TRBD2. V lost 6 bases, J lost 2 bases, and 4 bases stayed unmatched. Germline V gene sequence: CDR1 KGHDR, CDR2 SFDVKD. The CDR3 covers 14 residues.

This clonotype was counted at least ten times. The rearrangement uses TRBV7-2 and TRBJ2-5; possible D gene TRBD2, 5 bases. Germline V gene sequence: CDR1 SGHTA, CDR2 FQGNSA. The V end was cut by 1 base, the J end by 1 base, with 13 bases between. The CDR3 contains 16 residues. In nucleotides, the CDR3 is TGTGCCAGCAGCTTAGTTCGGACCGGGGTCCAAGAGACCCAGTACTTC. Protein product: CASSLVRTGVQETQYF.